This T cell receptor beta chain is from a study of identical twins. The germline V gene encodes CDR1 MNHNS and CDR2 SASEGT. V was pared by 0 bases and J by 5 bases, with 5 bases between. The CDR3 is 12 amino acids. Broader study findings: Excess low generation probability was seen in twin-shared out-of-frame alpha sequences.

Notes on this clonotype: The antigen is not known.

Each CDR3 protein gets one entry after TCRdb re-called the 5' RACE reads with MiXCR. Of around 470,000 distinct CDR3 sequences in the sample, 14% are singletons; the top ten hold roughly 0.5%. These data are also associated with another study on yellow fever vaccine responses in identical twins. From that second work: Reportedly, twins showed a vaccine T cell response that looked partly convergent and partly personalized.

This chain links TRBV6-1 with TRBJ2-7; no definite D call. The sequence derives from a woman aged 18-35 years in good health. Sequencing was performed on CD4+ T cells sorted from blood. The CDR3 is CASSEALNEQYF. The CDR3 DNA sequence: TGTGCCAGCAGTGAAGCGCTAAACGAGCAGTACTTC.